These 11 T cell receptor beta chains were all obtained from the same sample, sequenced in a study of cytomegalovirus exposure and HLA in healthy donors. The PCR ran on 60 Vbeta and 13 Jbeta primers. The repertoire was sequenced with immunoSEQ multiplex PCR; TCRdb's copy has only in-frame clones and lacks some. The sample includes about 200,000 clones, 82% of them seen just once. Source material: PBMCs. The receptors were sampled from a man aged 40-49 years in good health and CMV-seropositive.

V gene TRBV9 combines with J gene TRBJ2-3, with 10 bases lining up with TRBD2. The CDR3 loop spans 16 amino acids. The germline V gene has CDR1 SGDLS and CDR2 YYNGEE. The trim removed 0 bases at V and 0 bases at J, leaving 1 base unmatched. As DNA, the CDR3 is TGTGCCAGCAGCGTAGGGGGACTAGCGAGCACAGATACGCAGTATTTT. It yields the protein CASSVGGLASTDTQYF.

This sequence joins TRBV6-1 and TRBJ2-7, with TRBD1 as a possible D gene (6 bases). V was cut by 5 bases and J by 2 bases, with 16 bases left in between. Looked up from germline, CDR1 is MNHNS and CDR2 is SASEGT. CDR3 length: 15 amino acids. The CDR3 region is CASSRGMSGTYEQYF. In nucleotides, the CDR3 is TGTGCCAGCAGTAGGGGGATGAGCGGAACCTACGAGCAGTACTTC.

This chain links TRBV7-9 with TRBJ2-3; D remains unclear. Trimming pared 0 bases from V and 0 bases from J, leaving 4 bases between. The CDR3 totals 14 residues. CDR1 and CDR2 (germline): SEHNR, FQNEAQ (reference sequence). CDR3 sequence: CASSLAASTDTQYF. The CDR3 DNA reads TGTGCCAGCAGCTTAGCAGCTAGCACAGATACGCAGTATTTT.

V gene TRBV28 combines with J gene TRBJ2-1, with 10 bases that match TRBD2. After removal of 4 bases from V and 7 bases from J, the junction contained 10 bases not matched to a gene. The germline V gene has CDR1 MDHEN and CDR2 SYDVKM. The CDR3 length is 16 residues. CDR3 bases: TGTGCCAGCAGTTCGGCTGCCGGGACTAGCGATAATGAGCAGTTCTTC. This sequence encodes CASSSAAGTSDNEQFF. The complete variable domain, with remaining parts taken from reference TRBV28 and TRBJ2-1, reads DVKVTQSSRYLVKRTGEKVFLECVQDMDHENMFWYRQDPGLGLRLIYFSYDVKMKEKGDIPEGYSVSREKKERFSLILESASTNQTSMYLCASSSAAGTSDNEQFFGPGTRLTVL.

This CDR3 is CSVPAGGSVGGYEQYF. CDR3 coding DNA: TGCAGCGTACCGGCGGGAGGGAGCGTCGGTGGGTACGAGCAGTACTTC. The chain couples TRBV29-1 to TRBJ2-7; TRBD2 matches at 9 bases. This CDR3 spans 16 amino acids. With 6 bases clipped from V and 4 bases from J, the junction kept 16 bases outside the gene matches. From germline, CDR1 is SQVTM and CDR2 ANQGSEA.

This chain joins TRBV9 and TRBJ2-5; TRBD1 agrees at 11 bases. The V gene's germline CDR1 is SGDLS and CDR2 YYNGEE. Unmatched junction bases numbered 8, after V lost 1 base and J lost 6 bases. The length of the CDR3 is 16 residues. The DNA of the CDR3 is TGTGCCAGCAGCGTAACCGGGACAGGGGGGATCCAGACCCAGTACTTC. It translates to CASSVTGTGGIQTQYF.

DNA of the CDR3: TGCGCCAGCAGCCCAGGGACAGGGAGGGGTGCTTTCTTT. Its translation is CASSPGTGRGAFF. V usage is TRBV5-1 and J usage is TRBJ1-1, with 9 nucleotides matching TRBD1. CDR3 length: 13 residues. CDR1 and CDR2 (germline): SGHRS, YFSETQ. V was pared by 4 bases and J by 11 bases, with 9 bases of the junction left unmatched.

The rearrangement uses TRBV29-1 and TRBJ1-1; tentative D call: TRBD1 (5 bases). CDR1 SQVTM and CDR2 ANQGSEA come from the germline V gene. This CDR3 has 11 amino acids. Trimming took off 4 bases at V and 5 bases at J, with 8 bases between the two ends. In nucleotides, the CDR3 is TGCAGCGTTGCTCGGGGGACTGAAGCTTTCTTT. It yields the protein CSVARGTEAFF.

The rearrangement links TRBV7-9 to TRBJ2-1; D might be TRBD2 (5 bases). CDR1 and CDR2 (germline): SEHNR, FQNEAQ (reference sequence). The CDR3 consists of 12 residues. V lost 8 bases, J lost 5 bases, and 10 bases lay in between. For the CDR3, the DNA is TGTGCCAGCGCCGGGGAGAACAATGAGCAGTTCTTC. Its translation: CASAGENNEQFF.

CDR3 coding DNA: TGTGCCAGCAGCGTAGATGGCGGTTCCTACGAGCAGTACTTC. Protein: CASSVDGGSYEQYF. J is TRBJ2-7 and V is TRBV9; D unresolved. V was shortened by 0 bases and J by 1 base, with 8 bases between the two germline ends. The CDR3 spans 14 residues. Looked up from germline, CDR1 is SGDLS and CDR2 is YYNGEE. Full variable domain (rest looked up from reference TRBV9 and TRBJ2-7): DSGVTQTPKHLITATGQRVTLRCSPRSGDLSVYWYQQSLDQGLQFLIQYYNGEERAKGNILERFSAQQFPDLHSELNLSSLELGDSALYFCASSVDGGSYEQYFGPGTRLTVT.

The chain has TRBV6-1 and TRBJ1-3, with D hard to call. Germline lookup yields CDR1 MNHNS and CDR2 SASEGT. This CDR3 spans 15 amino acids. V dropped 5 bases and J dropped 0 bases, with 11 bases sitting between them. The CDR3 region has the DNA TGTGCCAGCAGTCCAAGGAGGGACTCTGGAAACACCATATATTTT. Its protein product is CASSPRRDSGNTIYF.